The entry that follows covers one T cell receptor beta chain sequence. The antigen is unknown. Here immunoSEQ multiplex PCR was the method, and the copy in TCRdb shows in-frame clones only, minus some. The sample lists tens of thousands of clones; 75% to 90% were seen once. These data are taken from a study of OX40 agonist ivuxolimab in advanced cancers. Overall study: Patients with prior anti-PD-1, anti-PD-L1 or anti-CTLA-4 therapy were eligible; roughly 40% had some. Partial responses were seen in three patients, one with hepatocellular carcinoma and two with cutaneous melanoma. Study-level points and caveats: Among T cells, CD8+ cells averaged more expanded clones than CD4+ cells. Also present in some nonresponders was a low level of normalized T-cell clonal expansion.

Germline trimming cut 3 bases from V and 7 bases from J; bases unmatched to any gene: 8. The germline gives CDR1 MNHNS, CDR2 SASEGT. The CDR3 is made up of 14 amino acids. This sample comprised CD4+ or CD8+ T cells sorted from blood, obtained in a trial of the OX40 agonist ivuxolimab. The receptor was isolated from an adult with an advanced solid tumor such as melanoma, head and neck, liver or kidney cancer. The chain employs TRBV6-1 and TRBJ1-2, with 7 bases that match TRBD1. The CDR3 nucleotides are TGTGCCAGCAGTGATAATACAGGGGAGGGTGGCTACACCTTC. Protein sequence: CASSDNTGEGGYTF.